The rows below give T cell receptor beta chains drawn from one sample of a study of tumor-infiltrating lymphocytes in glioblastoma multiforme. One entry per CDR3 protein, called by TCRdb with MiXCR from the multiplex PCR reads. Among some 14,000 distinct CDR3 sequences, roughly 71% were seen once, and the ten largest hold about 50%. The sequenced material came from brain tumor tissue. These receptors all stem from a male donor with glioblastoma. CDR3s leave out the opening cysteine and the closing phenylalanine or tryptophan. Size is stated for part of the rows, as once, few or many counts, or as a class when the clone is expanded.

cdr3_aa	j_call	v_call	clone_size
ASSLAGLNSPLH	TRBJ1-6	TRBV5-1	medium-sized
ASSQDLVTGWRMNTEAL	TRBJ1-1	TRBV4-1	NA
ARSLAIFPDRWGYT	TRBJ1-2	TRBV11-2	NA
ASSEAAGTSGSLYNEQF	TRBJ2-1	TRBV6-1	NA
ASSYSGTGSYEQY	TRBJ2-7	TRBV6-2/TRBV6-3	few
ASTDETSGSDTQY	TRBJ2-3	TRBV7-9	many
SVEDRNWNSYNERF	TRBJ2-1	TRBV29-1	NA
ASATGAGTYEQY	TRBJ2-7	TRBV6-6	NA
ASSENSNTEAF	TRBJ1-1	TRBV2	NA
ASSLAGGGTDTQY	TRBJ2-3	TRBV12-3/TRBV12-4	NA